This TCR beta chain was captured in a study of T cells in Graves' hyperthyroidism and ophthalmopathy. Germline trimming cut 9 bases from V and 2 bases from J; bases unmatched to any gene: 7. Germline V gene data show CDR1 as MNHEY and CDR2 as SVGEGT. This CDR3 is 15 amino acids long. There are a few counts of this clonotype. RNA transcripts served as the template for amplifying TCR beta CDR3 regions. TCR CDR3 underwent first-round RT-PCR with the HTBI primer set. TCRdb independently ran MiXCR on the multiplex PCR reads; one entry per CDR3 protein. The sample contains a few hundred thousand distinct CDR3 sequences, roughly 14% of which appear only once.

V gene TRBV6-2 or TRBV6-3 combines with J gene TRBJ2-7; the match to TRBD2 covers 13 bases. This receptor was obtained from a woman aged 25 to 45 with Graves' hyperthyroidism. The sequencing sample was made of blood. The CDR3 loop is CARPLGLAGPYEQYF. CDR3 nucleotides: TGTGCCAGACCCCTGGGACTAGCGGGACCCTACGAGCAGTACTTC.